These T cell receptor beta chains were read from a single sample in a study of cytomegalovirus exposure and HLA in healthy donors. This table comes from immunoSEQ multiplex PCR, and its TCRdb copy is limited to in-frame clones, with some not included. The table records under 150,000 clones, over 75% of them present only once. The sequenced sample consisted of PBMCs. The receptors derive from a male donor in good health and CMV-seronegative. Both conserved end residues are part of each CDR3. Fields, in order: J gene, D gene, V gene, clone size, CDR3 protein, CDR3 DNA. D genes are given only for firm matches. Part of the rows lack a size; the others show once, few, many or a class for expanded clones.

J: TRBJ1-1; D: NA; V: TRBV5-4; size: few; CDR3: CAIHRVENTEAFF; DNA: TGTGCCATTCACAGGGTGGAGAACACTGAAGCTTTCTTT
J: TRBJ2-3; D: NA; V: TRBV7-2; size: NA; CDR3: CASSPAGSQDTQYF; DNA: TGTGCCAGCAGCCCTGCGGGGTCCCAGGATACGCAGTATTTT
J: TRBJ1-2; D: NA; V: TRBV27; size: NA; CDR3: CASSLSGGGYTF; DNA: TGTGCCAGCAGTTTATCTGGAGGTGGCTACACCTTC
J: TRBJ2-1; D: TRBD1; V: TRBV7-9; size: NA; CDR3: CASSLTRGLNNEQFF; DNA: TGTGCCAGCAGCTTAACAAGGGGGCTTAACAATGAGCAGTTCTTC
J: TRBJ1-4; D: NA; V: TRBV5-6; size: NA; CDR3: CASSPGGLGLFF; DNA: TGTGCCAGCAGCCCCGGAGGTTTGGGCCTGTTTTTT
J: TRBJ2-1; D: NA; V: TRBV4-1; size: few; CDR3: CASSLLGDWSSYNEQFF; DNA: TGCGCCAGCAGCCTTCTAGGGGACTGGAGCTCCTACAATGAGCAGTTCTTC
J: TRBJ2-1; D: NA; V: TRBV7-9; size: NA; CDR3: CASSLEGGRYSSYNEQFF; DNA: TGTGCCAGCAGCTTAGAGGGTGGGAGGTACAGCTCCTACAATGAGCAGTTCTTC
J: TRBJ2-7; D: NA; V: TRBV6-5; size: once; CDR3: CASSPSGTRPYKQYF; DNA: TGTGCCAGCAGCCCTTCCGGGACAAGGCCCTACAAGCAGTACTTC
J: TRBJ2-2; D: TRBD2; V: TRBV19; size: NA; CDR3: CASSISTSGTDTGELFF; DNA: TGTGCCAGTAGTATTTCAACTAGCGGGACGGACACCGGGGAGCTGTTTTTT
J: TRBJ2-2; D: NA; V: TRBV25-1; size: NA; CDR3: CASSEVDMGNTGELFF; DNA: TGTGCCAGCAGTGAAGTGGACATGGGAAACACCGGGGAGCTGTTTTTT
J: TRBJ1-2; D: NA; V: TRBV5-8; size: NA; CDR3: CASSLDTYGYTF; DNA: TGTGCCAGCAGCTTGGACACCTATGGCTACACCTTC
J: TRBJ2-5; D: NA; V: TRBV30; size: NA; CDR3: CAWSVAGIEETQYF; DNA: TGTGCCTGGAGTGTAGCAGGGATAGAGGAGACCCAGTACTTC
J: TRBJ2-7; D: NA; V: TRBV4-3; size: once; CDR3: CASSPGVSAYEQYF; DNA: TGCGCCAGCAGCCCCGGTGTTAGCGCCTACGAGCAGTACTTC
J: TRBJ2-3; D: TRBD1; V: TRBV19; size: NA; CDR3: CASRRTGSTDTQYF; DNA: TGTGCCAGTAGAAGGACAGGGTCAACAGATACGCAGTATTTT
J: TRBJ2-1; D: NA; V: TRBV7-9; size: once; CDR3: CASSSGSYNEQFF; DNA: TGTGCCAGTTCGTCGGGATCCTACAATGAGCAGTTCTTC